This T cell receptor beta chain was obtained from a study of PD-1 blockade in classical Hodgkin lymphoma. The data were produced by immunoSEQ multiplex PCR, yet TCRdb's version contains in-frame clones alone and is incomplete. The top ten hold more than 0.8% of the sample, which has over 10,000 clones, 85% to 90% seen once. Study-wide results and limits: Prior to therapy, complete responders displayed diversity much like that of newly diagnosed patients. Lower baseline TCR diversity was reported for newly diagnosed patients than for healthy donors. The origin of the repertoire differences remains undefined, with disease activity or prior therapy as possible causes. Significantly greater TCR diversity emerged by C4D1 in CD4+ cells but not CD8+ cells.

Time point defined: cycle 4 day 1 (C4D1), after less than seven weeks of nivolumab. With no exception, relapse followed autologous stem cell transplantation in all patients, and brentuximab vedotin exposure varied. Researchers report purifying CD4+ T cells from thawed PBMCs by magnetic negative selection. Points on this clone: Its antigen is not identified.

The germline CDR1 and CDR2 sequences are SNHLY and FYNNEI. Trimming at V came to 7 bases and at J to 9 bases, leaving 5 bases not matched to a gene. The CDR3 is made up of 13 amino acids. The sample was CD4+ T cells from blood, taken before the fourth cycle of nivolumab. This chain uses TRBV2 with TRBJ2-1; 11 bases are shared with TRBD2. The source is a human donor with classical Hodgkin lymphoma. This CDR3 is CASKTSGTVEQFF. The DNA for the CDR3 is TGTGCCAGCAAGACTAGCGGGACAGTTGAGCAGTTCTTC.